This T cell receptor (beta chain) emerged from a study of CD8+ T cells in alopecia areata. General study findings and limits: Among the top 100, expanded CD8+ clones were significantly decreased by tofacitinib, as was scalp clonality. Scalp and blood retained many expanded lesional clones during tofacitinib.

Trimming removed 0 bases at V and 4 bases at J, with 13 bases between. The CDR3 consists of 15 residues. Germline CDR1 is SGDLS and CDR2 is YYNGEE. The treatment here: oral pan-JAK inhibitor, 5-10 mg twice daily. Worth noting for this clone: The antigen is not known.

Sequencing used cDNA as its template, made by extracting RNA and reverse transcribing it. TCRdb's table, derived via immunoSEQ multiplex PCR, lists solely in-frame clones and lacks some. The sample carries about 140,000 clones, 85% to 90% recorded once. This receptor was taken from a human donor with alopecia areata. This sequence joins TRBV9 and TRBJ1-2; D is unclear. This specimen consisted of CD8+ T cells sorted from blood, obtained at week 4, from a patient treated with tofacitinib. This CDR3 reads CASSVDGSPVYGYTF. CDR3 coding DNA: TGTGCCAGCAGCGTAGACGGTTCGCCAGTCTATGGCTACACCTTC.